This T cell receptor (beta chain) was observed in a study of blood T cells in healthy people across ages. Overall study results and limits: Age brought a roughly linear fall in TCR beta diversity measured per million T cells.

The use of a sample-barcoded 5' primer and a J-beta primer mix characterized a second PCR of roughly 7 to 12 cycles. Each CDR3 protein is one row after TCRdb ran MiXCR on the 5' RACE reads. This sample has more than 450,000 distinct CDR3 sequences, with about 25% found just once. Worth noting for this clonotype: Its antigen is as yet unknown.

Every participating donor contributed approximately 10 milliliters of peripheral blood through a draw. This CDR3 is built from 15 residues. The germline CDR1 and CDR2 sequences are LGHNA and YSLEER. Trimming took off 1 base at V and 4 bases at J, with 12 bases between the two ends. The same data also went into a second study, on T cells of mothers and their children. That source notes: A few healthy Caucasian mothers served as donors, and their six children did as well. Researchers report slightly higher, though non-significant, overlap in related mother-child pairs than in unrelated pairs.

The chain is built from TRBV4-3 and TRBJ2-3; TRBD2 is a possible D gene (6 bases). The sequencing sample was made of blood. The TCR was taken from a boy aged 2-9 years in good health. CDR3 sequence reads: CASSQGPSVPDTQYF. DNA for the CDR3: TGCGCCAGCAGCCAAGGGCCTAGCGTACCAGATACGCAGTATTTT.